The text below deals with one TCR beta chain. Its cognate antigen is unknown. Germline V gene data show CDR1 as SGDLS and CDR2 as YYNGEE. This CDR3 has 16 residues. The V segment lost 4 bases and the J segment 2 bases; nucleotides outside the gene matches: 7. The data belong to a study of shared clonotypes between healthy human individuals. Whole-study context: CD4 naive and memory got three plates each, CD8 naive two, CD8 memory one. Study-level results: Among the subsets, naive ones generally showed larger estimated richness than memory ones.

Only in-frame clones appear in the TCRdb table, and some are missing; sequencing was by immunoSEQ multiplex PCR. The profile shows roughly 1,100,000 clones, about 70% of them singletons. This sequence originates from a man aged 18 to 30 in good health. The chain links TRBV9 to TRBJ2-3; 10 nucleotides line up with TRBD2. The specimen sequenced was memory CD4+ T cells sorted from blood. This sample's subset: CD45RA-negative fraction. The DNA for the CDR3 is TGTGCCAGCAGCACCCAAACTAGCGGGGTCACAGATACGCAGTATTTT. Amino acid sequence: CASSTQTSGVTDTQYF.